Listed below are T cell receptor beta chains from one sample, sequenced in a study of long-term antiretroviral therapy in people with HIV. Clones were read by immunoSEQ multiplex PCR, and TCRdb kept only the in-frame ones, dropping some. The sample has about 36,000 clones; approximately 80% are singletons. This specimen was unsorted PBMCs, taken 0.6 years after starting antiretroviral therapy. Source of these receptors: a young man with HIV. The CDR3 runs from the conserved cysteine through the conserved F or W. Each record gives: V gene, J gene, CDR3 protein.

v_gene: TRBV18; j_gene: TRBJ2-1; CDR3aa: CASSPEGSGSFYNEQFF
v_gene: TRBV6-5; j_gene: TRBJ2-7; CDR3aa: CASSFRDYSSYEQYF
v_gene: TRBV5-6; j_gene: TRBJ1-2; CDR3aa: CASSFGGGGYTF
v_gene: TRBV6-5; j_gene: TRBJ2-7; CDR3aa: CASTDSSSYEQYF
v_gene: TRBV19; j_gene: TRBJ2-7; CDR3aa: CASSIRTGPEQYF
v_gene: TRBV9; j_gene: TRBJ1-4; CDR3aa: CASSVGGRQEKLFF
v_gene: TRBV7-2; j_gene: TRBJ2-7; CDR3aa: CASSLSIGTPSIEQYF
v_gene: TRBV9; j_gene: TRBJ2-3; CDR3aa: CASSAFEADTQYF
v_gene: TRBV19; j_gene: TRBJ1-5; CDR3aa: CASSSRTGGRNQPQHF
v_gene: TRBV5-5; j_gene: TRBJ1-3; CDR3aa: CASSPLDMGGNTIYF
v_gene: TRBV2; j_gene: TRBJ1-2; CDR3aa: CASTTTGLGGYTF
v_gene: TRBV19; j_gene: TRBJ2-7; CDR3aa: CASSVLAGVGNEQYF
v_gene: TRBV4-3; j_gene: TRBJ2-1; CDR3aa: CARGQSEQFF
v_gene: TRBV6-1; j_gene: TRBJ2-7; CDR3aa: CASSETSGSSYEQYF
v_gene: TRBV6-6; j_gene: TRBJ1-1; CDR3aa: CASSYKGADTEAFF
v_gene: TRBV7-2; j_gene: TRBJ2-7; CDR3aa: CASSPGPLDIEQYF
v_gene: TRBV10-2; j_gene: TRBJ2-7; CDR3aa: CASISGTGNYEQYF
v_gene: TRBV5-4; j_gene: TRBJ1-2; CDR3aa: CASSLGAGNYGYTF
v_gene: TRBV6-6; j_gene: TRBJ1-5; CDR3aa: CASTPGGGGQPQHF
v_gene: TRBV5-1; j_gene: TRBJ2-1; CDR3aa: CASTATESSSYNEQFF
v_gene: TRBV28; j_gene: TRBJ1-1; CDR3aa: CASRRVIDGTEAFF
v_gene: TRBV28; j_gene: TRBJ2-7; CDR3aa: CASRIQGYEQYF
v_gene: TRBV5-1; j_gene: TRBJ2-5; CDR3aa: CASSPQLAGGKETQYF
v_gene: TRBV7-9; j_gene: TRBJ2-5; CDR3aa: CASSLAQGGETQYF
v_gene: TRBV29-1; j_gene: TRBJ2-3; CDR3aa: CSTAGTAKIATDTQYF
v_gene: TRBV7-9; j_gene: TRBJ2-7; CDR3aa: CASSLDGDSYEQYF
v_gene: TRBV9; j_gene: TRBJ2-1; CDR3aa: CASSVGGGLADNEQFF
v_gene: TRBV25-1; j_gene: TRBJ2-1; CDR3aa: CASSDHLSSGPSYNEQFF
v_gene: TRBV28; j_gene: TRBJ2-7; CDR3aa: CASRAWSYEQYF
v_gene: TRBV15; j_gene: TRBJ1-5; CDR3aa: CATSRGQSNQPQHF
v_gene: TRBV29-1; j_gene: TRBJ2-3; CDR3aa: CSVVANTDTQYF
v_gene: TRBV7-2; j_gene: TRBJ2-5; CDR3aa: CASRSGTGVYQETQYF
v_gene: TRBV25-1; j_gene: TRBJ2-4; CDR3aa: CASWGGVAKNIQYF
v_gene: TRBV10-3; j_gene: TRBJ1-1; CDR3aa: CAIRAGTPNTEAFF
v_gene: TRBV6-5; j_gene: TRBJ2-3; CDR3aa: CASSLGGVTDTQYF
v_gene: TRBV2; j_gene: TRBJ2-3; CDR3aa: CASSEVQVGTDTQYF
v_gene: TRBV5-1; j_gene: TRBJ2-1; CDR3aa: CASSRQGDEQFF
v_gene: TRBV7-9; j_gene: TRBJ2-2; CDR3aa: CASSLSHFELFF
v_gene: TRBV18; j_gene: TRBJ2-2; CDR3aa: CASSAQGNTGELFF
v_gene: TRBV9; j_gene: TRBJ1-5; CDR3aa: CASSIVPNQPQHF
v_gene: TRBV19; j_gene: TRBJ2-1; CDR3aa: CASSILAGYNEQFF